Listed below are T cell receptor beta chains from one sample, sequenced in a study of control samples from healthy donors and cancer patients. TCRdb's table, derived via immunoSEQ multiplex PCR, lists solely in-frame clones and lacks some. The top ten clones hold over 1.5% of a sample with about 140,000 clones, around 88% of them seen once. The specimen was blood. The receptors originated from a young man in good health. Each CDR3 is given with its conserved first and last residue. Each record gives: V gene, J gene, clone size, D gene, CDR3 DNA, CDR3 protein. D genes are given only for firm matches. Rows may omit the clone size; those that give it use once, few, many or a size class.

TRBV2	TRBJ2-1	NA	NA	TGTGCCAGCAGTGAGAGCAGGGTCTCCTACAATGAGCAGTTCTTC	CASSESRVSYNEQFF
TRBV9	TRBJ2-5	NA	TRBD2	TGTGCCAGCAGCGTATCAGCGGGGCTCCAAGAGACCCAGTACTTC	CASSVSAGLQETQYF
TRBV7-3	TRBJ1-1	few	NA	TGTGCCAGCAGCTTATACAGGAACACTGAAGCTTTCTTT	CASSLYRNTEAFF
TRBV30	TRBJ1-2	once	TRBD1	TGTGCCTGTGAGTGGACAGGGCATTACTATGGCTACACCTTC	CACEWTGHYYGYTF
TRBV11-2	TRBJ1-4	NA	NA	TGTGCCAGCAGCAGGGGGGGGAGAATAAATGAAAAACTGTTTTTT	CASSRGGRINEKLFF
TRBV12-3/TRBV12-4	TRBJ2-7	NA	NA	TGTGCCAGCACCCCCAACTCCTACGAGCAGTACTTC	CASTPNSYEQYF
TRBV14	TRBJ1-5	NA	TRBD1	TGTGCCAGCAGCCTGACAGGGTATCAGCCCCAGCATTTT	CASSLTGYQPQHF
TRBV6-4	TRBJ2-2	NA	NA	TGTGCCAGCAGAGGCAACCCAGGGAGCACCGGGGAGCTGTTTTTT	CASRGNPGSTGELFF
TRBV5-1	TRBJ1-4	NA	NA	TGCGCCAGCAGCTTGGGTTTTGGAAAACTGTTTTTT	CASSLGFGKLFF
TRBV9	TRBJ2-5	NA	NA	TGTGCCAGCAGCCCGCGCCGGACGGCCCCGCAGGCCCAGTACTTC	CASSPRRTAPQAQYF